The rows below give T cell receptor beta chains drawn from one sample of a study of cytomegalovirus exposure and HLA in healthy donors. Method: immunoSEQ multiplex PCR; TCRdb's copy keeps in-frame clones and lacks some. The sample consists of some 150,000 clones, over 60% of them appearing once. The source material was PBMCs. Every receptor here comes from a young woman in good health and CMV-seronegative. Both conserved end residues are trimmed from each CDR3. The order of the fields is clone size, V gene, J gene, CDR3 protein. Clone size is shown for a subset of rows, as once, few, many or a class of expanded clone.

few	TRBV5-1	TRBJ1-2	ASSLNENYGYT
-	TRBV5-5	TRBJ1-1	ASSLDSRGAEAF
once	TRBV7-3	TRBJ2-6	ASSFSGLSGANVLT
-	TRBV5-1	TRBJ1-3	ASSPGQAGNTIY
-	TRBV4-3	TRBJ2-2	ASSQDWGGRAITGELF
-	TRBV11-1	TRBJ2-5	ASSLARARETQY
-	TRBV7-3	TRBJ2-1	ASSFFSGSYNEQF
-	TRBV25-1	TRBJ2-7	ASSGTEHYEQY
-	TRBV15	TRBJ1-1	ATSRDSSAEAF
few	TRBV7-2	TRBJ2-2	ASSQTSATGELF
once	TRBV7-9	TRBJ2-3	ASSLGGGTTDTQY
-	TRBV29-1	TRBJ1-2	SVETGHPNYGYT
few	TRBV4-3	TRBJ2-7	ASSQGGLSYEQY
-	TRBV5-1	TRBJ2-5	ASSSGLAGLETQY
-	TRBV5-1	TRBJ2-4	ASSARDPLAKNIQY
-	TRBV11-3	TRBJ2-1	ASSFLGSSYNEQF
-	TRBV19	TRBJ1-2	ASSIGQGKSYL
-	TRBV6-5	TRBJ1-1	ASSYGGDTEAF
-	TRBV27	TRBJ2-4	ASSTTTSGRSHIQY
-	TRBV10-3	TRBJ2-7	AIRNRDTNYEQY
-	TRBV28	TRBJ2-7	ASTLGGDAPPYEQY
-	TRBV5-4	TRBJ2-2	ASSAGTYRTGELF
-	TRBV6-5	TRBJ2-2	ASSYRTGEAGELF
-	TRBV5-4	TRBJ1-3	ASSLAPGNTIY
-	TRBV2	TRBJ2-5	ASRGGLSRRVTQY